This T cell receptor beta chain originates from a study of T-cell reconstitution after alpha-beta-depleted transplantation in children. Study results and caveats: Once a year had passed after transplant, T-cell counts and diversity came mostly from newly produced T cells.

This CDR3 contains 12 residues. With 6 bases removed from V and 5 bases from J, the gap between germline ends came to 5 bases. Germline V CDR1 and CDR2: SNHLY, FYNNEI. With regard to this clonotype: Its cognate antigen is unknown.

Preparation of the TCRbeta library was carried out with unique molecular identifiers. TCRdb re-called the PCR reads through MiXCR, storing one row per CDR3 protein. There are about 300,000 distinct CDR3 sequences in the sample; roughly 8.2% occur only once, and around 10% lies in the top ten. This chain joins TRBV2 and TRBJ1-6; D uncertain. The material was peripheral blood, obtained 360 days after TCRalphabeta/CD19-depleted stem cell transplant. The TCR sequence derives from a female patient aged 2 to 10 who had a stem cell transplant for Fanconi anemia, so the T cells may come from the graft donor. The CDR3 DNA reads as TGTGCCAGCAGGGATGATAATTCACCCCTCCACTTT. It yields the protein CASRDDNSPLHF.